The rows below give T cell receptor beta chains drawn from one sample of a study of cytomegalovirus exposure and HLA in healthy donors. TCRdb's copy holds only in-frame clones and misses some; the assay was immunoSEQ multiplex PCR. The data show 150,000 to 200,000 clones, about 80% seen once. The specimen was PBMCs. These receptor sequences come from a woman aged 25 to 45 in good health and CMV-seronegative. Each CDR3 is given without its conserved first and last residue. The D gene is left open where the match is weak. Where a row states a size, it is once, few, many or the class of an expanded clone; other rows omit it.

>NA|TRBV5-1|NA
ASSLPGGNEKLF
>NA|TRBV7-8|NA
ASSVSTGSRPSSYEQY
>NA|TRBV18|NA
ASSARQAAHSGNTIY
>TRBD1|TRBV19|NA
ASVPGQGKAYGYT
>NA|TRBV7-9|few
ASSKGGVLYGYT
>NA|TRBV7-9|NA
SSSSIQGLVEQY
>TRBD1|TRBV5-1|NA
ASSAADRDGTEAF
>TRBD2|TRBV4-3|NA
ASSPGLAGGRTGELF
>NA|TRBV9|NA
ASSKYDGLQETQY
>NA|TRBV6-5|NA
ASKPSGGNQPQH
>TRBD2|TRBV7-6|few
ASSPLAGGPAETQY
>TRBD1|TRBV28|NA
ASTPLWSGTGVYNSPLH
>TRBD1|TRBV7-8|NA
ASSSWTGLTKGNYGYT
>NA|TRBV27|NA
ASSLSYRRRYEQY
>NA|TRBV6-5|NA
ASSYSGSYSNEQF
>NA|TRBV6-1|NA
ASSVAGDTEAF
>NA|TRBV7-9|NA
ASSLSGEQF
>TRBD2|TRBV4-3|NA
ASSQDPASGVNTDTQY
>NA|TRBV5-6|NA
ASSLIRNTGELF
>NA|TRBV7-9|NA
ASSRSSGDEQY
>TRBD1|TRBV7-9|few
ASSQGTGLNEKLF
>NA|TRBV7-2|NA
ASSLYARTRVLKETQY
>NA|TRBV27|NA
ASSPRSGYVRPQH
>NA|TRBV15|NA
ATSSLGGRGSGELF
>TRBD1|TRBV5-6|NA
ASSFFGTGGSGQY
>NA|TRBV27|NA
ASSPLGGLSEAF
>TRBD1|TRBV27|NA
ASSFRQGVSYEQY
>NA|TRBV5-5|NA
ASSSSYEQY
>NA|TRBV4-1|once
ASSQGGSYNEQF
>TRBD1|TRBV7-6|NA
ASSPWTGSGGYT
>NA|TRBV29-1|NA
SVSQGISNQPQH
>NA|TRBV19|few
ASLRGGGYYGYT
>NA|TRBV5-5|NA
ASSLGWAYTGELF
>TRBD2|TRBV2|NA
ASRRGLAGGGTDTQY
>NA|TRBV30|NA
AWGQLYEQY
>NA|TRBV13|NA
ASSPKTHYSGNTIY
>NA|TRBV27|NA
ASSRAGALLGEQY
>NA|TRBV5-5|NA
ASSQAGGGLYEQY
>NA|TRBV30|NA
AWSDHGGAPDGYT
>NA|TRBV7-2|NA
ASSFGQGYNEQF
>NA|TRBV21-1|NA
ARVTGGNYEQY
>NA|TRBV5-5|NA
ASSPRTSYTDTQY
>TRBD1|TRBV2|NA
ASSGQGVYQPQH
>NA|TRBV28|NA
ASSPPGTPEKLF
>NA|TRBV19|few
ASRSRGESTEAF
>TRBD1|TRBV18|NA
ASSPGTGWTPGYT
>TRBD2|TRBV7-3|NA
ASSFQAGEYNEQF
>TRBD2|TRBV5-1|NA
ASSLETSAYEQY
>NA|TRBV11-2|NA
ASSSSVETQY
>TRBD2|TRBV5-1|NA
ASSLGLAGGLFSYEQY
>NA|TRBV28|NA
ASSLHARGQKPNEQY
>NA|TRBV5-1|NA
ASSLADRETDEQY
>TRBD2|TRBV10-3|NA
AISESRLQRGGLYEQY